This T cell receptor (beta chain) is drawn from a study of blood T cell repertoires in COVID-19 (dated by TCRdb to the early 2020s). In the study overall: The collaborator samples originated in the United States, Italy and Spain and spanned the acute and convalescent phases of COVID-19. The material from the prospective study consisted of cDNA or gDNA derived from T cells, B-cell-depleted T cells, or PBMCs. The dataset comprised deeply sampled blood TCRbeta repertoires from subjects exposed to, actively infected with, or recovered from COVID-19. The repertoires were released in a freely available public database meant as a resource for research on the immune response to SARS-CoV-2. Samples came from the ongoing ImmuneRACE study (first 160 participants) plus 1,254 subjects from 6 global collaborators. A de-identified subject ID, COVID-19 status, age in years and sex were almost always included in the sample metadata. HLA class I and class II types, where available, came from metadata supplied by the sample provider rather than from assay-based typing.

Collaborating institutions collected whole blood in K2EDTA tubes following their own protocols. For TCRbeta analysis, collaborator samples were shipped as frozen whole blood, as isolated PBMCs, or as DNA extracted from either sample type. The CDR3 goes from the cysteine to the phenylalanine over 15 residues. Only the CDR3 region is kept as DNA, spanning 45 bases read in frame from base 1. From the germline V gene, CDR1 is SGHRS and CDR2 is YFSETQ. The germline V and J ends show losses of 0 bases and 6 bases respectively, and no gene match explains 4 bases of the junction. The immunoSEQ Assay, a bias-controlled multiplex PCR, was used to amplify TCRbeta CDR3 regions from genomic DNA. Processing in the source paper ran as follows. The number of nucleated cells in each sample was estimated by amplification of reference gene primers within the assay. To quantify the absolute abundance of each unique TCRbeta CDR3 rearrangement, sequence reads were collapsed and filtered. For each sample, productive Simpson clonality was calculated by taking the square root of Simpson's diversity index across productive rearrangements. TCRdb took over this immuneACCESS table, retaining in-frame rearrangements with V and J assigned. Such tables are incomplete; in checked studies, under half of the missing clones stem from an unresolved V gene, and the remainder is unexplained. V and J calls and clone size come straight from that table; D and trimming were deduced from the DNA. The sample table contains about 210,000 clones; only one count was recorded for roughly 94% of them. Of the sample, around 1.2% is held by the ten largest clones.

The paper's findings and limits, for the study overall: The amount of clinical and demographic metadata varied by source and participant and was provided uncurated.

To note about this clone: The antigen it recognizes is unknown. Base qualities are not at hand, and no much larger clone is one base apart.

The specimen was peripheral blood. The source is a man younger than 45 with acute or convalescent COVID-19. This chain is built from TRBV5-1 and TRBJ2-1; 9 bases in between match TRBD1. The CDR3: CASSLAGTGFNEQFF. The DNA sequence is TGCGCCAGCAGCTTGGCCGGGACAGGGTTCAATGAGCAGTTCTTC.